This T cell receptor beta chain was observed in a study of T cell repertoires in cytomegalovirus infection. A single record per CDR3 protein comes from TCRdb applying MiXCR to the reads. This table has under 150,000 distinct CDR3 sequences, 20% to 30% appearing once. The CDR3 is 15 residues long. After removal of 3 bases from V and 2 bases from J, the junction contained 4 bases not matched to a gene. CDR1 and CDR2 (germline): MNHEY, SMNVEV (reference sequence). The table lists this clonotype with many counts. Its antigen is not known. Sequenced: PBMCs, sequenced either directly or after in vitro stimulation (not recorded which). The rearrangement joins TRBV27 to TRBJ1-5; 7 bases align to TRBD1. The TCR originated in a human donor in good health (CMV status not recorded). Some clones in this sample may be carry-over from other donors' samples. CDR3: CASSLRTGGNQPQHF. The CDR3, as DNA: TGTGCCAGCAGTTTGCGGACAGGAGGCAATCAGCCCCAGCATTTT.